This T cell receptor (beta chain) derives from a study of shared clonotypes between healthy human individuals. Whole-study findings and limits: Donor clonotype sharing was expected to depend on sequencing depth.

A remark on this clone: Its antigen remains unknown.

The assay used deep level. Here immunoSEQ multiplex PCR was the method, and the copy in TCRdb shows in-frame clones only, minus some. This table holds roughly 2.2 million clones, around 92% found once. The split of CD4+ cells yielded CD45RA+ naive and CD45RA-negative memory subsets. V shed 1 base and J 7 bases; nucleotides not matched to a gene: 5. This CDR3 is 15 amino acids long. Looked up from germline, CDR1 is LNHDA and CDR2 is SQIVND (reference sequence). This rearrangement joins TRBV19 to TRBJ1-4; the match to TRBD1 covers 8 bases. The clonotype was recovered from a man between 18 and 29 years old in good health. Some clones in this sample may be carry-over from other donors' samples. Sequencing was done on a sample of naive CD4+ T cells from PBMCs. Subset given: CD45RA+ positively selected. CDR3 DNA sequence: TGTGCCAGTAGTATAGTGCACAGGGGGTTTGAAAAACTGTTTTTT. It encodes CASSIVHRGFEKLFF.